Given below is one T cell receptor (beta chain) in context. Its antigen is undetermined. In TCRdb, the 5' RACE reads were re-called with MiXCR into one record per CDR3 protein. In the table there are under 90,000 distinct CDR3 sequences, approximately 15% of which are singletons. This sample was taken from a study of T-cell memory formation after mild COVID-19. V gave up 5 bases and J gave up 3 bases, with 11 bases separating them. Germline V gene sequence: CDR1 SEHNR, CDR2 FQNEAQ (reference sequence). The CDR3 sequence is 13 residues long. Study results and limitations: Most CD4+ clones that shrank were in CM and EM, while CD8+ ones turned up in EMRA.

The sample taken for sequencing was PBMCs or a T cell subset sorted from them (not recorded which). This clonotype was sampled from an adult woman who had mild COVID-19 (a few samples of this study predate the infection). Cell type and time point are not known. The J gene is TRBJ2-7, the V gene TRBV7-9; D may correspond to TRBD1 or TRBD2 (5 bases each). The CDR3 DNA reads as TGTGCCAGCAGCCCACTTGGGGGCTACGAGCAGTACTTC. Encoded protein: CASSPLGGYEQYF.